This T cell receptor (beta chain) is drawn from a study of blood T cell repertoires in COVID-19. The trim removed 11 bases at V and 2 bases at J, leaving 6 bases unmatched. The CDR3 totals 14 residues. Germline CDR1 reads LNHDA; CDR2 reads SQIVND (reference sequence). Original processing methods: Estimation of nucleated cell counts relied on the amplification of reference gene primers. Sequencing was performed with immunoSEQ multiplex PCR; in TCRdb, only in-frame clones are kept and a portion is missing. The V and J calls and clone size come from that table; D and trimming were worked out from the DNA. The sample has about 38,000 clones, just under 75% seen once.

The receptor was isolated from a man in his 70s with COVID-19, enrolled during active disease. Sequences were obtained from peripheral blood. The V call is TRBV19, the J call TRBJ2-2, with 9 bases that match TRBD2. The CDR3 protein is CAASGTVNTGELFF. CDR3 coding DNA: TGTGCCGCTAGCGGGACCGTTAACACCGGGGAGCTGTTTTTT.